The next 20 T cell receptor beta chains were all read from a single sample in a study of blood T cell repertoires in COVID-19. Clones were sequenced by immunoSEQ multiplex PCR, and TCRdb holds only the in-frame ones, with some missing. The sample lists 95,000 to 150,000 clones; 79% were seen once. Sequenced: peripheral blood. The source of these receptors is a middle-aged man with active or convalescent COVID-19.

As to this clone: In the same sample, other DNA sequences code for this CDR3. This sequence joins TRBV27 and TRBJ1-1, with 8 bases matching TRBD1. The germline V gene encodes CDR1 MNHEY and CDR2 SMNVEV (reference sequence). The CDR3 runs 13 residues. Trimming at V came to 3 bases and at J to 4 bases, leaving 1 base not matched to a gene. The CDR3 DNA reads as TGTGCCAGCAGTTTCACAGGGGGCACTGAAGCTTTCTTT. This gives the protein CASSFTGGTEAFF.

The chain has TRBV12-3 or TRBV12-4 and TRBJ1-1; D is unresolved. The V end was cut by 7 bases, the J end by 5 bases, with 11 bases between. There are 12 residues in the CDR3. CDR3 nucleotide sequence: TGTGCCAGCACCTCACAGAGAACTGAAGCTTTCTTT. Residues: CASTSQRTEAFF.

This chain connects TRBV4-1 to TRBJ2-3, with D perhaps matching TRBD2 (5 bases). The CDR3 loop spans 13 amino acids. The ends were cut back, 0 bases at V and 15 bases at J, with 16 bases in the middle. In germline, CDR1 is MGHRA, CDR2 YSYEKL. The CDR3 DNA sequence: TGCGCCAGCAGCCAAGAACGGGCGGGTAATCGTTATTTT. It yields the protein CASSQERAGNRYF.

The chain's CDR3 is CASSPGQGRDNEQFF. CDR3 DNA: TGTGCCAGCAGCCCCGGACAGGGGAGGGACAATGAGCAGTTCTTC. V usage is TRBV7-9 and J usage is TRBJ2-1; TRBD1 agrees at 9 bases. CDR1 is SEHNR and CDR2 is FQNEAQ in the germline V gene (reference sequence). V was clipped by 5 bases and J by 5 bases; unmatched bases: 7. This CDR3 is 15 amino acids long.

The rearrangement links TRBV5-6 to TRBJ1-3, with no clear D. Trimming took 1 base from V and 4 from J, leaving 6 bases between them. This CDR3 region has 13 residues. Germline-derived CDR1 and CDR2 are SGHDT and YYEEEE. The DNA of the CDR3 is TGTGCCAGCAGCTTGCAACAGGGAAACACCATATATTTT. It translates to CASSLQQGNTIYF.

The rearrangement uses TRBV19 and TRBJ2-1, with a weak D call TRBD2 (6 bases). The CDR3 sequence is 10 residues long. Germline V gives CDR1 LNHDA, CDR2 SQIVND (reference sequence). The V and J ends lost 11 bases and 8 bases respectively, with 10 bases between them. The CDR3 spells CASGVDEQFF. CDR3 sequence (DNA): TGTGCCTCGGGGGTTGATGAGCAGTTCTTC.

The chain carries TRBV7-2 and TRBJ2-3, with 10 bases fitting TRBD2. The germline CDR1 and CDR2 sequences are SGHTA and FQGNSA. J gave up 0 bases and V 3 bases, and 9 bases lay outside the gene matches. This CDR3 region has 18 residues. CDR3: CASSLAGTSVASTDTQYF. Written as DNA, the CDR3 is TGTGCCAGCAGCTTGGCGGGGACTAGCGTCGCTAGCACAGATACGCAGTATTTT.

The V call is TRBV10-3, the J call TRBJ1-1, with D unresolved. Germline V gene lookup returns CDR1 ENHRY and CDR2 SYGVKD. V gave up 3 bases and J gave up 0 bases, with 8 bases separating them. This CDR3 contains 14 residues. The DNA for the CDR3 is TGTGCCATCAGTGAACAGCTCATGAACACTGAAGCTTTCTTT. Its protein product is CAISEQLMNTEAFF.

This clone was counted between two and nine times. V gene TRBV6-1 combines with J gene TRBJ2-2; no reliable D call. Germline CDR1 and CDR2: MNHNS and SASEGT. The CDR3 is 13 residues long. Deletions cut 2 bases from V and 5 bases from J, with 6 bases between. Here the CDR3 DNA reads TGTGCCAGCAGTGAAACTACAACCGGGGAGCTGTTTTTT. Translating gives CASSETTTGELFF.

The V gene is TRBV24-1, the J gene TRBJ2-1, with a weak D call TRBD1 (8 bases). The CDR3 is 19 residues long. V was cut by 5 bases and J by 2 bases, with 24 bases left in between. The germline gives CDR1 KGHDR, CDR2 SFDVKD. The CDR3 spells CATSGLAGEQGGTYNEQFF. DNA of the CDR3: TGTGCCACCAGTGGCCTGGCGGGCGAACAGGGGGGGACCTACAATGAGCAGTTCTTC.

The gene calls are TRBV4-1 and TRBJ2-7, with a possible D match to TRBD2 (6 bases). Germline loops: CDR1 MGHRA, CDR2 YSYEKL. The CDR3 totals 14 residues. The V gene lost 4 bases and the J gene lost 5 bases, with 15 bases spanning the gap. CDR3 loop: CASSLREVRDEQYF. In DNA form, the CDR3 reads TGCGCCAGCAGCCTTAGGGAGGTGAGGGACGAGCAGTACTTC.

The chain has TRBV4-3 and TRBJ1-4; D not certain. The CDR3 contains 16 residues. V was shortened by 1 base and J by 0 bases, with 9 bases between the two germline ends. CDR1 LGHNA and CDR2 YSLEER come from the germline V gene. The CDR3 here is CASSQVLASTNEKLFF. CDR3 bases: TGCGCCAGCAGCCAAGTGTTGGCCTCAACTAATGAAAAACTGTTTTTT.

This clone was detected a few times. The V call is TRBV9, the J call TRBJ2-7; 10 nucleotides match TRBD1. This CDR3 is built from 16 residues. CDR1 is SGDLS, CDR2 YYNGEE, per germline. The trim removed 0 bases at V and 6 bases at J, leaving 9 bases unmatched. The CDR3 DNA reads as TGTGCCAGCAGCGTAGGTTTGGACAGGGGGTTGGGCGAGCAGTACTTC. Protein product: CASSVGLDRGLGEQYF.

This CDR3 is CASSSQRTTYSYEQYF. The CDR3 DNA reads TGTGCCAGTAGCTCCCAAAGGACTACCTACTCCTACGAGCAGTACTTC. The chain employs TRBV19 and TRBJ2-7, with D maybe TRBD2 (6 bases). The CDR3 sequence is 16 residues long. The germline CDR1 and CDR2 sequences are LNHDA and SQIVND (reference sequence). Trimming removed 6 bases from V and 0 bases from J, with 18 bases in between.

This clone was detected only a few times. The chain recombines TRBV13 with TRBJ1-1, with D perhaps TRBD1 (5 bases). Germline V gives CDR1 PRHDT, CDR2 FYEKMQ (reference sequence). The CDR3 has 13 residues. The V gene lost 5 bases and the J gene lost 4 bases, with 11 bases spanning the gap. For the CDR3, the DNA is TGTGCCAGCAGCGGCCAGGGTGGCACTGAAGCTTTCTTT. Encoded protein: CASSGQGGTEAFF.

This clone has more than one count but fewer than ten. The V and J genes are TRBV5-1 and TRBJ1-2, with D possibly being TRBD1 (5 bases). The CDR3 covers 13 residues. Germline V lookup: CDR1 SGHRS, CDR2 YFSETQ. The V end was cut by 0 bases, the J end by 7 bases, with 10 bases between. Here the CDR3 reads CASSLEGPGGYTF. As DNA, the CDR3 is TGCGCCAGCAGCTTGGAGGGGCCAGGTGGCTACACCTTC. Full variable domain (rest looked up from reference TRBV5-1 and TRBJ1-2): KAGVTQTPRYLIKTRGQQVTLSCSPISGHRSVSWYQQTPGQGLQFLFEYFSETQRNKGNFPGRFSGRQFSNSRSEMNVSTLELGDSALYLCASSLEGPGGYTFGSGTRLTVV.

The chain joins TRBV5-1 to TRBJ1-3; tentatively, D is TRBD1 (6 bases). Germline lookup yields CDR1 SGHRS and CDR2 YFSETQ. CDR3 length: 14 residues. V lost 0 bases, J lost 4 bases, and 8 bases lay in between. The CDR3 spells CASSLGQEGNTIYF. The CDR3 DNA is TGCGCCAGCAGCTTGGGACAGGAGGGAAACACCATATATTTT. The full variable domain, with the rest looked up from reference TRBV5-1 and TRBJ1-3, is KAGVTQTPRYLIKTRGQQVTLSCSPISGHRSVSWYQQTPGQGLQFLFEYFSETQRNKGNFPGRFSGRQFSNSRSEMNVSTLELGDSALYLCASSLGQEGNTIYFGEGSWLTVV.

The chain combines TRBV18 with TRBJ1-1; tentative D call: TRBD1 (6 bases). Looked up from germline, CDR1 is KGHSH and CDR2 is LQKENI. The CDR3 has 14 amino acids. Between the trimmed V and J ends, which lost 1 base and 3 bases, there was a span of 9 bases. The CDR3 DNA sequence: TGTGCCAGCTCACCACAGGCAGGGGACACTGAAGCTTTCTTT. Protein sequence: CASSPQAGDTEAFF.

V usage is TRBV11-1 and J usage is TRBJ1-1; D is unresolved. The V gene lost 5 bases and the J gene lost 0 bases, with 10 bases spanning the gap. The V gene's germline CDR1 is SGHAT and CDR2 FQDESV (reference sequence). The CDR3 length is 14 residues. The CDR3 region is CASSLTAMNTEAFF. For the CDR3, the DNA is TGTGCCAGCAGCCTTACAGCTATGAACACTGAAGCTTTCTTT.

The rearrangement uses TRBV5-4 and TRBJ2-1; TRBD2 is a possible D gene (6 bases). Trimming pared 4 bases from V and 10 bases from J, leaving 21 bases between. Germline-derived CDR1 and CDR2 are SGHNT and YYREEE (reference sequence). The CDR3 runs 15 residues. The CDR3 protein is CASSPPQTSAGEQFF. CDR3 coding DNA: TGTGCCAGCAGCCCGCCCCAAACCAGCGCGGGGGAGCAGTTCTTC.